This record concerns one T cell receptor beta chain sequence. Its specificity is unknown. The investigators reverse transcribed all of the isolated RNA, so they sequenced expressed TCRB transcripts. TCRdb's table, derived via immunoSEQ multiplex PCR, lists solely in-frame clones and lacks some. Among hundreds of thousands of clones, around 12% were seen once, and the ten largest hold 0.017%. This record belongs to a study of beta chain features in type 1 diabetes. General study points: There was a moderate but significant shortening of TCRB CDR3s in all four CD4+ subsets of Type 1 diabetes patients.

Sequenced material: naive CD4+ T cells from blood. This receptor was obtained from a man in his late teens or twenties in good health.

CDR3 protein: CAWGGGFNSPLHF. The DNA for the CDR3 is TGTGCCTGGGGAGGCGGATTTAATTCACCCCTCCACTTT. This chain uses TRBV30 with TRBJ1-6; D is undetermined. Trimming took off 5 bases at V and 6 bases at J, with 11 bases between the two ends. The germline gives CDR1 GTSNPN, CDR2 SVGIG (reference sequence). The CDR3 contains 13 residues.